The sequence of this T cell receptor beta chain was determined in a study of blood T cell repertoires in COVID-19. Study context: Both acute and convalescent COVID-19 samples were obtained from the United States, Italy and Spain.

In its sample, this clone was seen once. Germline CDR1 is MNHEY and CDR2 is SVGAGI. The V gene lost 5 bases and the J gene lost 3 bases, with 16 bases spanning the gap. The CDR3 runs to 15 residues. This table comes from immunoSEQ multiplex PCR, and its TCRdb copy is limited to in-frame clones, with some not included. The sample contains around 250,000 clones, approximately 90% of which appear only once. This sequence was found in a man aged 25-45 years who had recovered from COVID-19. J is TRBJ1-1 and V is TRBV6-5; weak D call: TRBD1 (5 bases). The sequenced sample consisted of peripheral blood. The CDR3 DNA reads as TGTGCCAGCAGTCAACGCCAGGGCCCATACACTGAAGCTTTCTTT. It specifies CASSQRQGPYTEAFF.